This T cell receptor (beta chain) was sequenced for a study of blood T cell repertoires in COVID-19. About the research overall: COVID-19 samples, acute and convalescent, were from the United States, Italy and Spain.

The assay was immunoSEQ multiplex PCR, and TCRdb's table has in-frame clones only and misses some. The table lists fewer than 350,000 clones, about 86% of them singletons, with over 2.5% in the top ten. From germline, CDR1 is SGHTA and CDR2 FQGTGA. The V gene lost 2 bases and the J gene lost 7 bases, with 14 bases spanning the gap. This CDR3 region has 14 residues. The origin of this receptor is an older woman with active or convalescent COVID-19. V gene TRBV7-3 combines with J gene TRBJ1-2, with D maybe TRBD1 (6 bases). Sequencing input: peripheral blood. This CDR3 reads CASSLVPTGRGYTF. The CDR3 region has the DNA TGTGCCAGCAGCTTAGTACCGACAGGTCGTGGCTACACCTTC.